This T cell receptor (beta chain) is drawn from a study of response to subunit inactivated influenza vaccine. General study points: The authors suggested that every seasonal influenza vaccination recruits few new T cells.

In regard to this clonotype: The target antigen is unknown.

MiXCR, run by TCRdb on the RT-PCR reads, gives a single entry per CDR3 protein. This repertoire shows roughly 190,000 distinct CDR3 sequences, approximately 15% found once; its top ten account for under 30%. The CDR3 has 15 residues. Deletions cut 0 bases from V and 5 bases from J, with 12 bases between. Germline V gives CDR1 ENHRY, CDR2 SYGVKD. This sequence was found in a man aged 50 or older who received an inactivated influenza vaccine. The sample here was CD8+ T cells sorted from PBMCs, taken about 5 days after vaccination. V is TRBV10-3 and J is TRBJ2-3, with a possible D match to TRBD2 (6 bases). The chain's CDR3 is CAISESGSAGDTQYF. CDR3 nucleotides: TGTGCCATCAGTGAGTCGGGGTCAGCGGGAGATACGCAGTATTTT.